This TCR beta chain is drawn from a study of T cells in Graves' hyperthyroidism and ophthalmopathy. Study observations and caveats: Stable hyperthyroidism and ophthalmopathy were separated using 13 V-J signatures.

RNA transcripts provided the source from which TCR beta CDR3 regions were amplified. An initial round of RT-PCR targeting the TCR CDR3 relied on the HTBI primer set. A single record per CDR3 protein comes from TCRdb applying MiXCR to the multiplex PCR reads. The sample has over 200,000 distinct CDR3 sequences, 17% seen once. This clonotype was counted only a few times. Its antigen is currently unknown. Deletions cut 1 base from V and 6 bases from J, with 17 bases between. This CDR3 comprises 15 residues. Germline V lookup: CDR1 DFQATT, CDR2 SNEGSKA (reference sequence). Across 18 months, stable Graves' hyperthyroidism was marked by no progression to ophthalmopathy. Orbital computed tomography, thyroid ultrasound, serum thyroxine and TRAb, and clinical symptoms together informed the diagnoses.

V usage is TRBV20-1 and J usage is TRBJ2-3; D is ambiguous. This receptor was taken from a man over 45 with Graves' hyperthyroidism. Source material: blood. CDR3 in amino acids: CSARGSGQSGDTQYF. DNA for the CDR3: TGCAGTGCTAGAGGATCTGGGCAGTCGGGTGATACGCAGTATTTT.